This T cell receptor beta chain was retrieved from a study of response to subunit inactivated influenza vaccine. At least ten counts were recorded for this clonotype. The CDR3 loop spans 16 amino acids. Germline assignment: CDR1 SGHTA and CDR2 FQGNSA. V lost 5 bases and J lost 4; bases outside the gene matches: 8. Each CDR3 protein is one row after TCRdb ran MiXCR on the RT-PCR reads. The sample lists about 650,000 distinct CDR3 sequences, 14% occurring once. Here the sequenced sample was PBMCs from blood, taken 14 to 15 days before vaccination. This sequence was found in a man aged 50-60 years who received an inactivated influenza vaccine. The chain employs TRBV7-2 and TRBJ2-3, with 11 bases matching TRBD2. The CDR3 spells CASSKISGGAPDTQYF. The CDR3 region has the DNA TGTGCCAGCAGCAAAATTAGCGGGGGGGCCCCAGATACGCAGTATTTT. Full variable domain (missing parts from reference TRBV7-2 and TRBJ2-3): GAGVSQSPSNKVTEKGKDVELRCDPISGHTALYWYRQSLGQGLEFLIYFQGNSAPDKSGLPSDRFSAERTGGSVSTLTIQRTQQEDSAVYLCASSKISGGAPDTQYFGPGTRLTVL.